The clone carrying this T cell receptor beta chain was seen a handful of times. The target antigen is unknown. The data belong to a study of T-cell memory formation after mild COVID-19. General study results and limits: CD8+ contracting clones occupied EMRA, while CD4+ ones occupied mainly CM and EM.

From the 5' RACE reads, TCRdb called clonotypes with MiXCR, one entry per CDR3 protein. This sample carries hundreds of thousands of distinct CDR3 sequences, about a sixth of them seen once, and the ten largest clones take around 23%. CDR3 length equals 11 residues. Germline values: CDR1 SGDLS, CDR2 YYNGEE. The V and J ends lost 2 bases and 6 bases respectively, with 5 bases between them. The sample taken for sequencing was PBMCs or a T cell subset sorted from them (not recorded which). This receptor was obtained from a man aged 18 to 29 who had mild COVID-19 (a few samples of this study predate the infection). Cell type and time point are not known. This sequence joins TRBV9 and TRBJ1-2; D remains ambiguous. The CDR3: CASSVGDGYTF. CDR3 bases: TGTGCCAGCAGCGTCGGGGATGGCTACACCTTC.